Listed here are 3 T cell receptor beta chains from one sample, sequenced in a study of blood T cell repertoires in COVID-19. Sequencing was performed with immunoSEQ multiplex PCR; in TCRdb, only in-frame clones are kept and a portion is missing. Among about 46,000 clones listed, 75% to 90% were seen once. The sample taken for sequencing was peripheral blood. The receptor source for this set is a man aged 60-69 years with acute or convalescent COVID-19.

The rearrangement uses TRBV28 and TRBJ1-2; 8 nucleotides line up with TRBD1. The V gene's germline CDR1 is MDHEN and CDR2 SYDVKM. Unmatched junction bases numbered 6, after V lost 7 bases and J lost 2 bases. The CDR3 loop spans 14 amino acids. The CDR3 region has the DNA TGTGCCAGCATGAGGACAGGGTTGAACTATGGCTACACCTTC. Translated: CASMRTGLNYGYTF.

The chain links TRBV10-3 to TRBJ2-1, with TRBD2 matching over 10 bases. The V gene's germline CDR1 is ENHRY and CDR2 SYGVKD. This CDR3 is 18 amino acids long. The V segment lost 0 bases and the J segment 7 bases; nucleotides outside the gene matches: 12. The CDR3 coding sequence is TGTGCCATCAGTGAGTCTATCGGCGGGACTAGCGAGACAAATGAGCAGTTCTTC. Residues: CAISESIGGTSETNEQFF.

The chain combines TRBV7-3 with TRBJ1-2; 9 bases fit TRBD1. In germline, CDR1 is SGHTA, CDR2 FQGTGA. Losses at the gene ends were 5 bases for V and 8 bases for J; bases not matched to a gene: 6. The CDR3 contains 13 residues. The CDR3 sequence is CASSPGQGRGYTF. CDR3 coding DNA: TGTGCCAGCAGCCCGGGACAGGGAAGGGGCTACACCTTC.